This TCR beta chain was captured in a study of technical replicates of blood from a few donors. V lost 1 base, J lost 0 bases, and 5 bases stayed unmatched. Per germline, CDR1 SGHVS and CDR2 FQNEAQ. The CDR3 runs to 18 residues. Some clones are missing from TCRdb's copy, which holds only in-frame ones; the method was immunoSEQ multiplex PCR. The data show approximately 82,000 clones, about 91% seen once. The receptor comes from a human donor in good health. Some clones in this sample may be carry-over from other donors' samples. The chain has TRBV7-8 and TRBJ2-1, with 11 bases lining up with TRBD2. Source material: T cells isolated from PBMCs. CDR3 residues: CASSLGGLAESSYNEQFF. As DNA, the CDR3 is TGTGCCAGCAGCTTAGGGGGACTAGCGGAAAGCTCCTACAATGAGCAGTTCTTC.